This T cell receptor beta chain comes out of a study of blood T cell repertoires in COVID-19. At the level of the study: From T cells, B-cell-depleted T cells, or PBMCs came the material, which was cDNA or gDNA.

Per the original methods: From reference gene primer amplification, estimates of nucleated cell counts were derived. The table came from immunoSEQ multiplex PCR; TCRdb's copy has only in-frame clones and leaves some out. V and J calls and clone size come straight from that table; D and trimming were deduced from the DNA. The table lists 95,000 to 110,000 clones, approximately 84% of them singletons. The material sequenced was peripheral blood. The receptor was derived from a human donor in a cohort sampled during active COVID-19.

The CDR3 reads CASSPGGAVEQFF. CDR3 DNA: TGTGCCAGCAGCCCCGGGGGGGCGGTTGAGCAGTTCTTC. This chain links TRBV12-3 or TRBV12-4 with TRBJ2-1; 8 bases align to TRBD2. Losses at the gene ends were 6 bases for V and 9 bases for J; bases not matched to a gene: 7. This CDR3 has 13 residues.